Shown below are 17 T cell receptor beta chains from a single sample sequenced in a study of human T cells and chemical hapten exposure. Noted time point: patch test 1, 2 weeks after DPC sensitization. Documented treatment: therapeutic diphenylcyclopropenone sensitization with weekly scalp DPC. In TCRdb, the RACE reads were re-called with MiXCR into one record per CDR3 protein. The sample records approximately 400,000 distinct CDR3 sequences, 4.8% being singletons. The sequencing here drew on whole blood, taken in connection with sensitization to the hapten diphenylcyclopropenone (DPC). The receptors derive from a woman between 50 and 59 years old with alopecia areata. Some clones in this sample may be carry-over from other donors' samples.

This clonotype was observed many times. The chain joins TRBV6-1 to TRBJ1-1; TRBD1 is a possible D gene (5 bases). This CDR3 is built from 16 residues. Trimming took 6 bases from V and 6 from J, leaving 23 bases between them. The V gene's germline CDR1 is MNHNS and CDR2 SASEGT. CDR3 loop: CASRGGLGPKASEAFF. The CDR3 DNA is TGTGCCAGCAGGGGGGGGTTGGGCCCCAAGGCCTCTGAAGCTTTCTTT.

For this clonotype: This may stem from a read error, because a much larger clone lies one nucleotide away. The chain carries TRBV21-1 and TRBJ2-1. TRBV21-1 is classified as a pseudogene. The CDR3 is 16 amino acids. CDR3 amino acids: CAGSKELTHPYNEQFF. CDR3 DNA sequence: TGTGCCGGCAGCAAAGAGTTGACTCATCCCTACAATGAGCAGTTCTTC.

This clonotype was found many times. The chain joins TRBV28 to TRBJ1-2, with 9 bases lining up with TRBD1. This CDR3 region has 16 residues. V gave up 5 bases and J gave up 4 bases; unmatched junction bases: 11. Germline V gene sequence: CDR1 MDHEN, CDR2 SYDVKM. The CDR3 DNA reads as TGTGCCAGCAGTCCACCCCGCGGACAGGGGAGCTATGGCTACACCTTC. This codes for CASSPPRGQGSYGYTF.

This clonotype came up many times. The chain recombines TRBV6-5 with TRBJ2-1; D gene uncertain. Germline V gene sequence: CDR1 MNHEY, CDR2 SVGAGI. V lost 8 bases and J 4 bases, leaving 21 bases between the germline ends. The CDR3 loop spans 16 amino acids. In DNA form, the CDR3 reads TGTGCCAGCTCATTAACCGGGTCCGGATTATACAATGAGCAGTTCTTC. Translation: CASSLTGSGLYNEQFF.

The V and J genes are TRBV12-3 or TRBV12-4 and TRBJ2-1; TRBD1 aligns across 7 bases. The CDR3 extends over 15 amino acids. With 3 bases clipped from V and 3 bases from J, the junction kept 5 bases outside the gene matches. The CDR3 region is CASSFSGTDYNEQFF. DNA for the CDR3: TGTGCCAGCAGTTTTTCCGGGACAGACTACAATGAGCAGTTCTTC.

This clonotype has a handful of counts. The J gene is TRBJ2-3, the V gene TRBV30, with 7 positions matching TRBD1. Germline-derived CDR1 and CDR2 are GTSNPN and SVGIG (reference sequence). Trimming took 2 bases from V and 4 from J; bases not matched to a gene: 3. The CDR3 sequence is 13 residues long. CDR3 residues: CAWSRTGPDTQYF. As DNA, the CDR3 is TGTGCCTGGAGTCGGACAGGCCCAGATACGCAGTATTTT.

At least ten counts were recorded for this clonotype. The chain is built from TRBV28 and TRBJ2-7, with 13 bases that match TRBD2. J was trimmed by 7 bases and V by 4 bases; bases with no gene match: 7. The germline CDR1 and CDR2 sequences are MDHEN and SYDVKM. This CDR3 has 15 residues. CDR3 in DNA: TGTGCCAGCAGTTCTCCCGGGACTAGCGGGATAGAGCAGTACTTC. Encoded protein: CASSSPGTSGIEQYF.

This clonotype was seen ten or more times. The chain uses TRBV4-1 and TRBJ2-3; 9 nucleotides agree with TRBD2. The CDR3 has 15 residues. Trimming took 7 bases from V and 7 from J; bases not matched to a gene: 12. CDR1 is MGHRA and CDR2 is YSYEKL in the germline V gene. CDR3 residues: CASTGRASGDNTQYF. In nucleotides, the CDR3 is TGCGCCAGCACCGGAAGGGCTAGCGGGGATAATACGCAGTATTTT.

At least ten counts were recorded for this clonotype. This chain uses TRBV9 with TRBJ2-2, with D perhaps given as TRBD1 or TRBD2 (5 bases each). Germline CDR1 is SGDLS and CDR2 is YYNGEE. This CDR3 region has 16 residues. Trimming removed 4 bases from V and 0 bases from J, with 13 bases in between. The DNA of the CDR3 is TGTGCCAGCAGCTTAACCGGGACGACGAACACCGGGGAGCTGTTTTTT. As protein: CASSLTGTTNTGELFF. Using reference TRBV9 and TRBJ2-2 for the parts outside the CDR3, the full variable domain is DSGVTQTPKHLITATGQRVTLRCSPRSGDLSVYWYQQSLDQGLQFLIQYYNGEERAKGNILERFSAQQFPDLHSELNLSSLELGDSALYFCASSLTGTTNTGELFFGEGSRLTVL.

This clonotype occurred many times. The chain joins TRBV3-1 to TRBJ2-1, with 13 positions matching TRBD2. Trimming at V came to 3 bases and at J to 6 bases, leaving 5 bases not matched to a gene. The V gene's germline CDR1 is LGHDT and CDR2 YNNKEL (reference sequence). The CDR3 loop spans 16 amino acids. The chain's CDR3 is CASSQVTSGRANEQFF. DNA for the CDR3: TGTGCCAGCAGCCAGGTAACTAGCGGGAGGGCCAATGAGCAGTTCTTC.

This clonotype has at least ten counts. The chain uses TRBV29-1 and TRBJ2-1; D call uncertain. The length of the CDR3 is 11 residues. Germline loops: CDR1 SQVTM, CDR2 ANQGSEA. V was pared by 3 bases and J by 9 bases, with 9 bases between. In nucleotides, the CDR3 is TGCAGCGTTGATTTGTGGGGTGAGCAGTTCTTC. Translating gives CSVDLWGEQFF.

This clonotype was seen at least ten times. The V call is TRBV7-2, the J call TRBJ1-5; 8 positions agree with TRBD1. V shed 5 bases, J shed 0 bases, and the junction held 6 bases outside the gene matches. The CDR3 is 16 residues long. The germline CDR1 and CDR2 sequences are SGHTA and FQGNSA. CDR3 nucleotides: TGTGCCAGCAGCCTCCTGACAGGGGATAGCAATCAGCCCCAGCATTTT. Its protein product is CASSLLTGDSNQPQHF.

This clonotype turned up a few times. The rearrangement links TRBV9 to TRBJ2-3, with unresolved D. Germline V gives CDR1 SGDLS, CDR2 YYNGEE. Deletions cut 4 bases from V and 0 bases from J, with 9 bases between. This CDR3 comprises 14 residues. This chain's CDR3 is CASSTQSSTDTQYF. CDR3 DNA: TGTGCCAGCAGCACACAGAGTAGCACAGATACGCAGTATTTT.

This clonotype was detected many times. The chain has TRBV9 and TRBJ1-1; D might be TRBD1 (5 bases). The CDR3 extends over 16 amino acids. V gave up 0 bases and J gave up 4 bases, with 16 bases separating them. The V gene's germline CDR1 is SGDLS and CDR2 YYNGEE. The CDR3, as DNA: TGTGCCAGCAGCGTAGGAAGGGGCAGGGAGGGCACTGAAGCTTTCTTT. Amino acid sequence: CASSVGRGREGTEAFF.

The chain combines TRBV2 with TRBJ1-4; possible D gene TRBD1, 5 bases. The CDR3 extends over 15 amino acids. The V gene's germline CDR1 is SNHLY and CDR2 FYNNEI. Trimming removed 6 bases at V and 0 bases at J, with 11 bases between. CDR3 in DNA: TGTGCCAGCAGCGCAGACAGTGCAACTAATGAAAAACTGTTTTTT. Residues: CASSADSATNEKLFF.

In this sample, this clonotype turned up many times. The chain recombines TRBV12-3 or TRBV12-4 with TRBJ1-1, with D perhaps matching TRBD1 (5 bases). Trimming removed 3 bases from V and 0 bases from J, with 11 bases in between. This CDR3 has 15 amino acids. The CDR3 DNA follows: TGTGCCAGCAGTTTTACAGGTTACATGAACACTGAAGCTTTCTTT. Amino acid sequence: CASSFTGYMNTEAFF.

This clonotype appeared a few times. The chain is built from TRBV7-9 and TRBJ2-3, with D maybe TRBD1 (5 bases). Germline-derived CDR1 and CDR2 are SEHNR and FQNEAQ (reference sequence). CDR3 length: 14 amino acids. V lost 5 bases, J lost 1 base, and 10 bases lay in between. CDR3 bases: TGTGCCAGCAGCCCAGAGACAGGCACAGATACGCAGTATTTT. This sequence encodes CASSPETGTDTQYF.